One T cell receptor beta chain is described in this entry. The data were taken from a study of cytomegalovirus exposure and HLA in healthy donors. 60 Vbeta and 13 Jbeta primers were used in PCR. Sequencing used immunoSEQ multiplex PCR; TCRdb keeps in-frame clones, though not all of them. There are about 210,000 clones in the sample; 75% to 80% occur only once, and 1.5% to 2% lies in the top ten. V dropped 4 bases and J dropped 6; count of bases not matched to a gene: 10. Germline loops: CDR1 LNHDA, CDR2 SQIVND (reference sequence). This CDR3 has 16 amino acids. The material sequenced was PBMCs. The receptor's source is a male donor in good health and CMV-seronegative. The V and J genes are TRBV19 and TRBJ2-2; 8 bases line up with TRBD1. The DNA for the CDR3 is TGTGCCAGTAGTAAGACAGGGGAAGGATTGGCCGGGGAGCTGTTTTTT. It translates to CASSKTGEGLAGELFF.